The following is a T cell receptor beta chain sequence with its context. Antigen unknown. Naive CD8+ T cells showed a CD45RO-CCR7+CD27+CD95- phenotype. UMI-labeled 5' RACE yielded the TRB cDNA libraries. From the 5' RACE reads, TCRdb lists one entry per CDR3 protein and no DNA. The ten top clones account for 0.55% to 0.85%, within a sample of about 70,000 distinct CDR3 sequences. This entry belongs to a study of CXCR3-negative and CXCR3-positive naive CD8 T cells. General observations from the study: Naive cells that were CXCR3-negative or CXCR3-positive used TRBV-TRBJ genes alike, while memory cells diverged. Against CXCR3-negative naive cells, CXCR3-positive naive cells showed more hydrophobic TRB CDR3s. The level of CXCR3 expression partially decreased after cryopreservation; the majority of assays used fresh PBMCs. Each naive subset displayed comparably high diversity, whereas memory CD8+ cells displayed much lower diversity.

The germline V gene has CDR1 SGHTA and CDR2 FQGNSA. The CDR3 has 17 residues. The specimen sequenced was naive CXCR3+ CD8+ T cells from blood. As to subset: CD45RO-CCR7+CD27+CD95- naive CD8+ T cells expressing CXCR3 (TNR3+). The rearrangement links TRBV7-2 to TRBJ2-3; the D call of TRBD2 rests on TCRdb alone, since no DNA is present to check it. The clonotype was recovered from a human donor in good health. Some clones in this sample may be carry-over from other donors' samples. Here the CDR3 reads CASSFLIAGGGTDTQYF.